In this sample, the clone carrying this T cell receptor beta chain turned up a few times. What it binds is not known. The same CDR3 arises from other DNA sequences in this sample as well. The record originates from a study of Ad26.COV2.S vaccination and SARS-CoV-2 variants. Study context: The authors gave Ad26.COV2.S intramuscularly, either once or twice 56 days apart. Study outcomes and limitations: Quantification of TCR breadth and depth may have yielded underestimates of total T cell responses. Vaccine and placebo groups showed comparable non-spike TCR breadth.

TCRdb keeps only in-frame clones here, not all; method: immunoSEQ multiplex PCR. The table includes around 450,000 clones, around 90% detected once. Treatment here: roughly 19 received Ad26.COV2.S at low or high dose, single or two shots; about five received placebo; per-sample allocation not given. Material that was analyzed had been drawn on day 63 after the first vaccine or placebo injection. Ad26 vector vaccine expressed Wuhan-strain SARS-CoV-2 spike. In germline, CDR1 is GTSNPN, CDR2 SVGIG (reference sequence). The CDR3 spans 12 residues. V dropped 3 bases and J dropped 5 bases, with 10 bases sitting between them.

The source is a person aged 18 to 59 who received the Ad26.COV2.S COVID-19 vaccine or a placebo. The chain carries TRBV30 and TRBJ1-2; unclear D gene. Specimen: peripheral blood, collected in a trial of Ad26.COV2.S vaccine versus placebo. The CDR3 loop is CAWSARGYGYTF. Written as DNA, the CDR3 is TGTGCCTGGAGCGCCCGGGGTTATGGCTACACCTTC. The variable domain in full, completed from reference TRBV30 and TRBJ1-2, reads SQTIHQWPATLVQPVGSPLSLECTVEGTSNPNLYWYRQAAGRGLQLLFYSVGIGQISSEVPQNLSASRPQDRQFILSSKKLLLSDSGFYLCAWSARGYGYTFGSGTRLTVV.